This TCR beta chain emerged from a study of blood T cell repertoires in COVID-19. Seattle patients were enrolled while actively infected and followed longitudinally. Sequencing was performed with immunoSEQ multiplex PCR; in TCRdb, only in-frame clones are kept and a portion is missing. This sample carries 150,000 to 200,000 clones, more than 80% of them seen once, and the ten largest clones take approximately 12%. Germline V lookup: CDR1 LNHDA, CDR2 SQIVND (reference sequence). The junction had 5 bases not matched to a gene; V was cut back by 3 bases and J by 6 bases. This CDR3 has 14 residues. V gene TRBV19 combines with J gene TRBJ1-5, with 7 bases aligning to TRBD1. The sample taken for sequencing was peripheral blood. The receptor comes from a woman of 80 years or more with COVID-19, enrolled during active disease. CDR3 loop: CASSIDRETQPQHF. Written as DNA, the CDR3 is TGTGCCAGTAGTATCGACAGGGAAACTCAGCCCCAGCATTTT.